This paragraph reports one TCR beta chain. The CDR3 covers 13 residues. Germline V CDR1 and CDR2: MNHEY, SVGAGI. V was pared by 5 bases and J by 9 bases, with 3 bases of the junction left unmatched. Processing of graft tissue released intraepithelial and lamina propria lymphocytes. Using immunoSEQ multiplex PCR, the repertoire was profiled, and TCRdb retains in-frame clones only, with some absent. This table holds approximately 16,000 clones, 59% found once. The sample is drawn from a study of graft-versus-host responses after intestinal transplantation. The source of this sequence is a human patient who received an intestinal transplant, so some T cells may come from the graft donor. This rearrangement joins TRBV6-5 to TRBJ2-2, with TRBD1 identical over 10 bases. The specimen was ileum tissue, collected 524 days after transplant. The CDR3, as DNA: TGTGCCAGCAGTATTGACAGGGGGCGGGAGCTGTTTTTT. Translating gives CASSIDRGRELFF.